This TCR beta chain was captured in a study of shared clonotypes between healthy human individuals. General observations from the study: Researchers sampled blood only, noting tissue repertoires likely differ.

Germline V gives CDR1 PRHDT, CDR2 FYEKMQ (reference sequence). This CDR3 spans 15 amino acids. The V gene end was trimmed by 5 bases and the J gene end by 4 bases; junction bases not matched to a gene: 8. The donors, healthy adults who were HIV-negative, had experienced no recent acute infections or vaccinations. CD8 memory was a combination that joined CD45RO+ cells with CCR7-negative CD45RA+ TemRA cells. In replicate PCRs of sorted subsets, about 200 ng DNA, roughly 27,000 T cell genomes, was used. Using immunoSEQ multiplex PCR, the repertoire was profiled, and TCRdb retains in-frame clones only, with some absent. The sample has roughly 320,000 clones, around 87% seen once. As concerns this clone: The target antigen is unknown.

This clonotype originated in a man younger than 30 in good health. Material: memory CD8+ T cells sorted from blood. Subset defined: CD45RO+ cells pooled with CCR7-negative TemRA cells. This rearrangement joins TRBV13 to TRBJ2-7, with 10 bases lining up with TRBD1. The CDR3 nucleotides are TGTGCCAGCAGCACCGCCGGGACAGGGGTTTACGAGCAGTACTTC. This translates into CASSTAGTGVYEQYF.